These 28 T cell receptor beta chains were sequenced from one sample in a study of CD8 T cells in ankylosing spondylitis. Overall study findings and caveats: Typical of ankylosing spondylitis blood, it appeared, was a TCR beta motif of seven to nine highly homologous variants.

No antigen is known for these receptors. TCRdb used MiXCR to reprocess the 5' RACE reads, holding one entry per CDR3 protein. Of hundreds of thousands of distinct CDR3 sequences in the sample, around 11% were seen once. Input material: blood, either unsorted or a sorted T cell fraction (not recorded which). These TCRs come from a male donor with ankylosing spondylitis.

The chain is built from TRBV7-2 and TRBJ2-3; 13 positions match TRBD2. Germline lookup yields CDR1 SGHTA and CDR2 FQGNSA. With 4 bases clipped from V and 2 bases from J, the junction kept 6 bases outside the gene matches. CDR3 length equals 17 residues. The CDR3 loop is CASSSIGLAGATDTQYF. The CDR3 nucleotides read TGTGCCAGCAGCTCGATTGGACTAGCGGGAGCCACAGATACGCAGTATTTT.

This clonotype was counted between two and nine times. The CDR3 bases are TGTGCCAGCAGCCGTGTTAGCGGTACCTGGGAGCTGTTTTTT. This translates into CASSRVSGTWELFF. V gene TRBV7-9 combines with J gene TRBJ2-2, with D possibly being TRBD2 (6 bases). CDR3 size: 14 residues. V lost 5 bases, J lost 9 bases, and 16 bases lay in between. CDR1 SEHNR and CDR2 FQNEAQ come from the germline V gene (reference sequence).

This clonotype was seen more than once but under ten times. This rearrangement joins TRBV20-1 to TRBJ1-5; no clear D gene. The CDR3 spans 13 residues. Germline lookup yields CDR1 DFQATT and CDR2 SNEGSKA (reference sequence). Trimming removed 5 bases from V and 4 bases from J, with 12 bases in between. The CDR3 DNA follows: TGCAGTGCTCTGGGCAGTGGAAATCAGCCCCAGCATTTT. Translating gives CSALGSGNQPQHF.

This clonotype has a count of ten or more. The CDR3 coding sequence is TGCAGCGTCGTCCGGACCCACCCCGGGGAAGCTTTCTTT. The encoded protein is CSVVRTHPGEAFF. The chain recombines TRBV29-1 with TRBJ1-1, with no clear D. Germline loops: CDR1 SQVTM, CDR2 ANQGSEA. The CDR3 runs to 13 residues. V shed 6 bases and J shed 8 bases, with 19 bases lying between them.

CDR3 bases: TGCAGTGCTAGAGATTTCGTTTCCGCGGGACTAGCATCTGGCGAGCAGTACTTC. It yields the protein CSARDFVSAGLASGEQYF. J is TRBJ2-7 and V is TRBV20-1, with 9 nucleotides matching TRBD2. This CDR3 is built from 18 residues. The V and J ends lost 0 bases and 6 bases, in that order; junction bases with no gene match: 18. Looked up from germline, CDR1 is DFQATT and CDR2 is SNEGSKA (reference sequence).

This clonotype was observed a handful of times. The chain joins TRBV4-2 to TRBJ1-2; TRBD1 matches at 8 bases. Trimming at V came to 0 bases and at J to 6 bases, leaving 3 bases not matched to a gene. The CDR3 length is 14 residues. CDR1 is LGHNA and CDR2 is YNFKEQ in the germline V gene. CDR3 nucleotides: TGTGCCAGCAGCCAAGATCTACAGGGGGATGGCTACACCTTC. Amino acids: CASSQDLQGDGYTF.

This clonotype has a handful of counts. CDR3 amino acids: CASSLKLLTGELFF. The DNA of the CDR3 is TGTGCCAGCAGTTTAAAGCTTTTAACCGGGGAGCTGTTTTTT. V gene TRBV12-3 or TRBV12-4 combines with J gene TRBJ2-2, with D unclear. The CDR3 consists of 14 residues. V was trimmed by 2 bases and J by 5 bases, leaving 9 bases between them.

This clonotype has at least ten counts. This rearrangement joins TRBV20-1 to TRBJ2-3; D uncertain. Looked up from germline, CDR1 is DFQATT and CDR2 is SNEGSKA (reference sequence). This CDR3 contains 14 residues. V dropped 0 bases and J dropped 2 bases, with 9 bases sitting between them. The CDR3 here is CSARDSRATDTQYF. CDR3 DNA sequence: TGCAGTGCTAGAGATTCTAGGGCCACAGATACGCAGTATTTT.

The chain links TRBV7-2 to TRBJ2-3; 9 bases are shared with TRBD2. In germline, CDR1 is SGHTA, CDR2 FQGNSA. V dropped 7 bases and J dropped 1; count of bases not matched to a gene: 9. The CDR3 has 16 amino acids. CDR3 DNA sequence: TGTGCCAGCACCATCCCAGCGGGGGGACGCACAGATACGCAGTATTTT. Translating gives CASTIPAGGRTDTQYF.

This clonotype was seen more than once but under ten times. This chain links TRBV3-1 with TRBJ1-3; D remains unclear. The CDR3 totals 14 residues. Per the germline V gene, CDR1 is LGHDT and CDR2 is YNNKEL (reference sequence). The V and J ends lost 2 bases and 1 base respectively, with 6 bases between them. CDR3 loop: CASSQTQSGNTIYF. CDR3 nucleotides: TGTGCCAGCAGCCAAACCCAGTCTGGAAACACCATATATTTT.

Only one count was recorded for this clonotype. This rearrangement joins TRBV4-3 to TRBJ2-5, with D maybe TRBD1 (6 bases). Trimming took off 2 bases at V and 1 base at J, with 20 bases between the two ends. The CDR3 totals 18 residues. Looked up from germline, CDR1 is LGHNA and CDR2 is YSLEER. CDR3 loop: CASSQRVDRQFGQETQYF. CDR3 in DNA: TGCGCCAGCAGCCAACGGGTTGACAGGCAATTCGGCCAAGAGACCCAGTACTTC.

The CDR3 sequence is CASSHRTSGGDTQYF. The CDR3 DNA reads TGTGCCAGCAGCCATCGGACTAGCGGGGGAGATACGCAGTATTTT. J is TRBJ2-3 and V is TRBV4-2; 13 nucleotides align to TRBD2. Trimming removed 3 bases from V and 5 bases from J; junction bases left unmatched: 2. This CDR3 spans 15 amino acids. Germline CDR1 and CDR2: LGHNA and YNFKEQ.

This chain joins TRBV5-1 and TRBJ1-1, with TRBD1 as a possible D gene (5 bases). The CDR3 totals 14 residues. Per the germline V gene, CDR1 is SGHRS and CDR2 is YFSETQ. V dropped 0 bases and J dropped 10 bases, with 16 bases sitting between them. CDR3 sequence reads: CASSLVGLEGIAFF. The CDR3 DNA reads as TGCGCCAGCAGCTTGGTAGGCCTAGAGGGGATAGCTTTCTTT.

The chain couples TRBV4-3 to TRBJ1-2; no clear D. Deletions cut 2 bases from V and 8 bases from J, with 15 bases between. This CDR3 is 14 amino acids long. CDR1 and CDR2 (germline): LGHNA, YSLEER. The CDR3, as DNA: TGCGCCAGCAGCCAACAAGGAGGGTTTGGGGGCTACACCTTC. This gives the protein CASSQQGGFGGYTF.

This clonotype was seen at least ten times. Sequence at one end of the junction differs from germline and may be a read error. This sequence joins TRBV7-9 and TRBJ1-1, with a weak D call TRBD1 (5 bases). Germline V gives CDR1 SEHNR, CDR2 FQNEAQ (reference sequence). The CDR3 is 15 amino acids. The CDR3 reads CASSLLGGMNTEAFF. DNA of the CDR3: TGCGCCAGCAGCTTACTTGGGGGGATGAACACTGAAGCTTTCTTT.

This clonotype appeared many times. The V and J genes are TRBV20-1 and TRBJ2-7, with TRBD2 as a possible D gene (6 bases). Germline CDR1 is DFQATT and CDR2 is SNEGSKA (reference sequence). The CDR3 spans 12 residues. V was trimmed by 3 bases and J by 4 bases, leaving 10 bases between them. The CDR3 loop reads CSARRLGYEQYF. The DNA for the CDR3 is TGCAGTGCTAGGAGACTAGGGTACGAGCAGTACTTC.

This clonotype was seen more than once but under ten times. This rearrangement joins TRBV25-1 to TRBJ2-3; D is possibly TRBD1 (6 bases). Trimming removed 3 bases from V and 3 bases from J, with 13 bases in between. The CDR3 runs 15 residues. Germline CDR1 MGHDK, CDR2 SYGVNS. The CDR3 loop is CASSDFRDTTDTQYF. In DNA, the CDR3 is TGTGCCAGCAGTGACTTTCGGGACACGACAGATACGCAGTATTTT.

In this sample, this clonotype turned up many times. A much bigger clone sits one base away, suggesting this may be a read error. The chain is built from TRBV29-1 and TRBJ1-1; D gene unclear. This CDR3 has 11 residues. CDR1 SQVTM and CDR2 ANQGSEA come from the germline V gene. The V gene lost 3 bases and the J gene lost 0 bases, with 2 bases spanning the gap. CDR3 protein: CSVEMNTEAFF. DNA of the CDR3: TGCAGCGTTGAGATGAACACTGAAGCTTTCTTT.

This clonotype was counted ten times or more. The chain combines TRBV29-1 with TRBJ1-1; TRBD1 is a possible D gene (6 bases). V was cut by 7 bases and J by 3 bases, with 18 bases left in between. The CDR3 runs to 14 residues. The germline V gene has CDR1 SQVTM and CDR2 ANQGSEA. In nucleotides, the CDR3 is TGCAGCGCCCGGGGAGGGGGAGGGTACACTGAAGCTTTCTTT. Encoded protein: CSARGGGGYTEAFF.

V is TRBV4-3 and J is TRBJ2-5; D is unresolved. This CDR3 contains 13 residues. With 4 bases removed from V and 5 bases from J, the gap between germline ends came to 11 bases. Germline CDR1 is LGHNA and CDR2 is YSLEER. In nucleotides, the CDR3 is TGCGCCAGCAGCCGGTTAATCGGGGAGACCCAGTACTTC. Translated: CASSRLIGETQYF.

This clonotype was seen a handful of times. The chain joins TRBV15 to TRBJ1-2; D is unresolved. Trimming cost V 3 bases and J 2 bases, with 13 bases left between them. The CDR3 is 15 residues long. Germline-derived CDR1 and CDR2 are LNHNV and YYDKDF (reference sequence). The CDR3 loop reads CATSSPIQFNYGYTF. The CDR3 DNA reads TGTGCCACCAGCAGCCCTATACAGTTCAACTATGGCTACACCTTC. Drawing the rest from reference TRBV15 and TRBJ1-2, the complete variable domain is DAMVIQNPRYQVTQFGKPVTLSCSQTLNHNVMYWYQQKSSQAPKLLFHYYDKDFNNEADTPDNFQSRRPNTSFCFLDIRSPGLGDTAMYLCATSSPIQFNYGYTFGSGTRLTVV.

The CDR3 is CASSHLVTDLETQYF. In DNA, the CDR3 is TGCGCCAGCAGCCACCTAGTCACAGACTTAGAGACCCAGTACTTC. This chain links TRBV4-3 with TRBJ2-5; D unresolved. Trimming removed 3 bases from V and 4 bases from J, with 15 bases in between. Germline V gene lookup returns CDR1 LGHNA and CDR2 YSLEER. The CDR3 loop spans 15 amino acids.

J is TRBJ2-5 and V is TRBV20-1; 8 nucleotides line up with TRBD1. The length of the CDR3 is 18 residues. With 3 bases clipped from V and 6 bases from J, the junction kept 21 bases outside the gene matches. CDR1 DFQATT and CDR2 SNEGSKA come from the germline V gene (reference sequence). CDR3 in DNA: TGCAGTGCTAGGTTTAGGGTGTATGGACAGGGAAGACTCCAGACCCAGTACTTC. Amino acid sequence: CSARFRVYGQGRLQTQYF.

The V and J genes are TRBV9 and TRBJ1-3; D is possibly TRBD1 (6 bases). This CDR3 is 13 amino acids long. Germline CDR1 and CDR2: SGDLS and YYNGEE. V dropped 3 bases and J dropped 8 bases, with 12 bases sitting between them. The CDR3 is CASSEGVGDTIYF. The CDR3 DNA sequence: TGTGCCAGCAGCGAGGGGGTTGGGGACACCATATATTTT. Filled out from reference TRBV9 and TRBJ1-3, the complete variable domain reads DSGVTQTPKHLITATGQRVTLRCSPRSGDLSVYWYQQSLDQGLQFLIQYYNGEERAKGNILERFSAQQFPDLHSELNLSSLELGDSALYFCASSEGVGDTIYFGEGSWLTVV.

V is TRBV20-1 and J is TRBJ2-5; possible D gene TRBD2, 5 bases. CDR3 size: 15 residues. V was pared by 0 bases and J by 5 bases, with 16 bases between. In germline, CDR1 is DFQATT, CDR2 SNEGSKA (reference sequence). The CDR3 sequence is CSARDVHGVWETQYF. The CDR3 DNA is TGCAGTGCTAGAGATGTCCACGGGGTGTGGGAGACCCAGTACTTC.

There are many counts of this clonotype. V and J are TRBV29-1 and TRBJ1-4, with no clear D. Germline V lookup: CDR1 SQVTM, CDR2 ANQGSEA. V lost 6 bases and J lost 5, with 16 bases in between. This CDR3 has 14 amino acids. The CDR3 coding sequence is TGCAGCGTCCGTAGGGCTGGATGGAATGAAAAACTGTTTTTT. This codes for CSVRRAGWNEKLFF.

V gene TRBV5-1 combines with J gene TRBJ1-4; 8 bases map to TRBD1. V lost 0 bases to trimming and J lost 10 bases; unmatched junction nucleotides: 14. The CDR3 covers 17 residues. Germline V CDR1 and CDR2: SGHRS, YFSETQ. For the CDR3, the DNA is TGCGCCAGCAGCTTGGGGACAGGGAGTGAGGTCGCCTTAAAACTGTTTTTT. It yields the protein CASSLGTGSEVALKLFF.

This clonotype was observed once. The chain links TRBV27 to TRBJ1-1, with D maybe TRBD1 (5 bases). Germline V gene lookup returns CDR1 MNHEY and CDR2 SMNVEV (reference sequence). The V gene lost 3 bases and the J gene lost 6 bases, with 17 bases spanning the gap. The CDR3 totals 15 residues. In DNA form, the CDR3 reads TGTGCCAGCAGTTTGGGGACCGCTTATCTTCCTGAAGCTTTCTTT. Protein: CASSLGTAYLPEAFF.